The 15 T cell receptor beta chains given below trace back to one sample, sequenced in a study of blood T cell repertoires in COVID-19. Sequenced by immunoSEQ multiplex PCR; TCRdb stores in-frame clones only, minus some. Of fewer than 150,000 clones in the sample, more than 80% are singletons; the top ten hold approximately 10%. Sequencing input: peripheral blood. The receptors stem from a woman over 75 with acute or convalescent COVID-19.

The rearrangement links TRBV7-2 to TRBJ2-7; tentative D call: TRBD1 (5 bases). The CDR3 consists of 13 residues. Trimming removed 3 bases from V and 6 bases from J, with 12 bases in between. CDR1 and CDR2 from the germline V gene are SGHTA and FQGNSA. The CDR3 sequence is CASSFLDKGEQYF. The CDR3 coding sequence is TGTGCCAGCAGCTTCCTGGACAAGGGCGAGCAGTACTTC.

This chain joins TRBV15 and TRBJ1-6; D might be TRBD1 (6 bases). V gave up 0 bases and J gave up 8 bases, with 8 bases separating them. The CDR3 has 14 residues. Per germline, CDR1 LNHNV and CDR2 YYDKDF (reference sequence). The CDR3 protein is CATSRETGYSPLHF. CDR3 bases: TGTGCCACCAGCAGAGAGACAGGATATTCACCCCTCCACTTT.

The rearrangement uses TRBV11-2 and TRBJ1-5, with 7 bases fitting TRBD1. Germline trimming cut 3 bases from V and 6 bases from J; bases unmatched to any gene: 8. The CDR3 length is 15 residues. CDR1 and CDR2 from the germline V gene are SGHAT and FQNNGV. CDR3 sequence: CASSLDSTGTQPQHF. The CDR3, as DNA: TGTGCCAGCAGCTTGGATTCGACAGGGACTCAGCCCCAGCATTTT.

The genes are TRBV6-1 and TRBJ2-7; 7 positions agree with TRBD1. J gave up 1 base and V 1 base, and 1 base lay outside the gene matches. CDR3 length: 14 residues. Germline assignment: CDR1 MNHNS and CDR2 SASEGT. The CDR3: CASSEEGQSYEQYF. The CDR3 DNA sequence: TGTGCCAGCAGTGAAGAGGGACAGTCCTACGAGCAGTACTTC.

In its sample, this clone was seen once. This chain uses TRBV19 with TRBJ1-5; a possible D gene is TRBD1 (5 bases). From germline, CDR1 is LNHDA and CDR2 SQIVND (reference sequence). The CDR3 extends over 15 amino acids. V gave up 0 bases and J gave up 4 bases, with 10 bases separating them. The CDR3 sequence is CASSIDRGGNQPQHF. The CDR3 region has the DNA TGTGCCAGTAGTATAGATCGGGGGGGAAATCAGCCCCAGCATTTT.

This clone appeared a few times. The rearrangement links TRBV19 to TRBJ1-5, with 7 bases lining up with TRBD1. Germline V gives CDR1 LNHDA, CDR2 SQIVND (reference sequence). This CDR3 is built from 16 residues. The junction had 13 bases not matched to a gene; V was cut back by 6 bases and J by 5 bases. The CDR3 sequence is CASRQRLTGFDQPQHF. The CDR3, as DNA: TGTGCCAGTAGGCAACGCTTGACAGGGTTTGATCAGCCCCAGCATTTT.

The chain uses TRBV18 and TRBJ1-1; TRBD1 agrees at 8 bases. Germline V CDR1 and CDR2: KGHSH, LQKENI. CDR3 length: 14 residues. J lost 5 bases, V lost 5 bases, and 7 bases had no gene match. CDR3 sequence: CASSSGQDGTEAFF. DNA of the CDR3: TGTGCCAGCTCATCGGGACAGGATGGGACTGAAGCTTTCTTT.

This chain's CDR3 is CASSIEGVGYTF. The CDR3, as DNA: TGTGCCAGCAGTATAGAAGGGGTCGGCTACACCTTC. This chain links TRBV28 with TRBJ1-2; a possible D gene is TRBD1 (5 bases). Looked up from germline, CDR1 is MDHEN and CDR2 is SYDVKM. Trimming removed 5 bases from V and 8 bases from J, with 12 bases in between. This CDR3 is 12 amino acids long.

The gene calls are TRBV20-1 and TRBJ1-1; D is undetermined. The CDR3 has 11 amino acids. Germline V gene data show CDR1 as DFQATT and CDR2 as SNEGSKA (reference sequence). Trimming shortened V by 1 base and J by 11 bases, and 11 bases separated the two germline ends. This chain's CDR3 is CSARGPTRAFF. Written as DNA, the CDR3 is TGCAGTGCTAGAGGCCCTACCAGGGCTTTCTTT.

The rearrangement links TRBV27 to TRBJ2-7, with a tentative D call TRBD2 (5 bases). Germline CDR1 MNHEY, CDR2 SMNVEV (reference sequence). This CDR3 contains 15 residues. Trimming removed 2 bases at V and 6 bases at J, with 17 bases between. CDR3 nucleotides: TGTGCCAGCAGTTTAGAGGGCCTTCTTCCTTCCGAGCAGTACTTC. Residues: CASSLEGLLPSEQYF.

V gene TRBV5-1 combines with J gene TRBJ1-2; possibly TRBD1 for D (5 bases). CDR1 is SGHRS and CDR2 is YFSETQ in the germline V gene. CDR3 length equals 15 residues. V was trimmed by 5 bases and J by 1 base, leaving 15 bases between them. Here the CDR3 reads CASSPGGGDNYGYTF. The DNA of the CDR3 is TGCGCCAGCAGTCCCGGAGGAGGGGATAACTATGGCTACACCTTC.

This chain uses TRBV6-5 with TRBJ1-1, with D possibly TRBD1 on 5 matching bases. This CDR3 contains 15 residues. V shed 6 bases and J shed 12 bases, with 26 bases lying between them. Germline V lookup: CDR1 MNHEY, CDR2 SVGAGI. The CDR3 here is CASSIRLRGVAGSFF. For the CDR3, the DNA is TGTGCCAGCAGCATCCGATTGCGGGGCGTCGCGGGATCTTTCTTT.

The J gene is TRBJ1-4, the V gene TRBV7-8; 9 nucleotides match TRBD1. V shed 5 bases and J 7 bases; nucleotides not matched to a gene: 8. The CDR3 sequence is 15 residues long. Germline CDR1 is SGHVS and CDR2 is FQNEAQ. CDR3 loop: CASSPQQGAGEKLFF. The CDR3 DNA reads TGTGCCAGCAGCCCCCAACAGGGGGCAGGTGAAAAACTGTTTTTT.

This clone was seen a handful of times. This specimen includes other DNA sequences encoding the same CDR3. The rearrangement links TRBV9 to TRBJ1-1, with TRBD1 matching over 8 bases. Trimming at V came to 0 bases and at J to 1 base, leaving 2 bases not matched to a gene. CDR3 length: 15 residues. Germline V gene data show CDR1 as SGDLS and CDR2 as YYNGEE. CDR3: CASSVGGTGNTEAFF. The CDR3 DNA follows: TGTGCCAGCAGCGTAGGGGGGACAGGGAACACTGAAGCTTTCTTT. Together with reference TRBV9 and TRBJ1-1, the CDR3 gives the full variable domain: DSGVTQTPKHLITATGQRVTLRCSPRSGDLSVYWYQQSLDQGLQFLIQYYNGEERAKGNILERFSAQQFPDLHSELNLSSLELGDSALYFCASSVGGTGNTEAFFGQGTRLTVV.

J is TRBJ1-1 and V is TRBV19, with D maybe TRBD1 (6 bases). V lost 8 bases to trimming and J lost 1 base, with 11 bases between them. This CDR3 is 13 amino acids long. CDR1 is LNHDA, CDR2 SQIVND, per germline (reference sequence). This chain's CDR3 is CASHRARNTEAFF. Written as DNA, the CDR3 is TGTGCCAGTCACAGGGCTCGGAACACTGAAGCTTTCTTT.